These T cell receptor beta chains were read from a single sample in a study of T cells expressing NK-cell markers. TCRdb reanalyzed the 5' RACE reads, giving one entry per CDR3 protein sequence and no DNA. The repertoire table contains 150,000 to 160,000 distinct CDR3 sequences. Material for sequencing was blood T cells: a sorted CD56 or NKG2C T cell subset, CD4+ or CD8+ T cells, or bulk PBMC T cells (not recorded which). These receptors all come from a woman in her 50s in good health. Both conserved end residues are part of each CDR3.

v_call: TRBV27; j_call: TRBJ2-1; cdr3_aa: CASTGLAGGLYNEQFF
v_call: TRBV7-9; j_call: TRBJ2-7; cdr3_aa: CASSHPSGTYEQYF
v_call: TRBV12-3/TRBV12-4; j_call: TRBJ1-5; cdr3_aa: CASTVGTSNQPQHF
v_call: TRBV9; j_call: TRBJ2-1; cdr3_aa: CASSVIGVEQFF
v_call: TRBV30; j_call: TRBJ2-1; cdr3_aa: CAWSVGASGRAGEQFF
v_call: TRBV5-1; j_call: TRBJ2-7; cdr3_aa: CASSGVPGIEQYF
v_call: TRBV4-1; j_call: TRBJ1-6; cdr3_aa: CASSQTTGSRTLHF
v_call: TRBV12-3/TRBV12-4; j_call: TRBJ2-2; cdr3_aa: CASKGVENTGELFF
v_call: TRBV20-1; j_call: TRBJ2-1; cdr3_aa: CSASRPSGRSYNEQFF
v_call: TRBV25-1; j_call: TRBJ2-5; cdr3_aa: CASSEAWGAQETQYF
v_call: TRBV12-3/TRBV12-4; j_call: TRBJ1-5; cdr3_aa: CASSFMDSSNQPQHF
v_call: TRBV24-1; j_call: TRBJ1-5; cdr3_aa: CATSDYASNQPQHF
v_call: TRBV3-1; j_call: TRBJ2-3; cdr3_aa: CASSYLGRSTDTQYF
v_call: TRBV13; j_call: TRBJ2-1; cdr3_aa: CASSPLGGRARNEQFF
v_call: TRBV2; j_call: TRBJ2-3; cdr3_aa: CATGSGIAGTQYF
v_call: TRBV27; j_call: TRBJ1-6; cdr3_aa: CASSLVGRGSPLHF
v_call: TRBV25-1; j_call: TRBJ2-2; cdr3_aa: CASSDLTGTGATGELFF
v_call: TRBV7-9; j_call: TRBJ2-1; cdr3_aa: CASSFGGGTNEQFF
v_call: TRBV11-2; j_call: TRBJ2-5; cdr3_aa: CASSPPTQETQYF
v_call: TRBV24-1; j_call: TRBJ1-5; cdr3_aa: CATTPGADPFYSNQPQHF
v_call: TRBV2; j_call: TRBJ2-1; cdr3_aa: CASSEPMSSYNEQFF
v_call: TRBV29-1; j_call: TRBJ2-1; cdr3_aa: CSSWTSGRAQPFF
v_call: TRBV4-1; j_call: TRBJ2-7; cdr3_aa: CASGTSSYEQYF
v_call: TRBV24-1; j_call: TRBJ2-1; cdr3_aa: CATSDLDGALGVQFF
v_call: TRBV12-3/TRBV12-4; j_call: TRBJ2-5; cdr3_aa: CASSKPVVGETQYF
v_call: TRBV6-5; j_call: TRBJ2-7; cdr3_aa: CASRSGLAEQYF
v_call: TRBV4-1; j_call: TRBJ2-2; cdr3_aa: CASSQEGTPLTGELFF
v_call: TRBV2; j_call: TRBJ1-1; cdr3_aa: CASSEPRDRDPITEAFF
v_call: TRBV3-1; j_call: TRBJ2-5; cdr3_aa: CASSQDRQGREETQYF
v_call: TRBV2; j_call: TRBJ2-7; cdr3_aa: CASSGAGGSYEQYF
v_call: TRBV5-1; j_call: TRBJ2-7; cdr3_aa: CASRGGYEQYF
v_call: TRBV27; j_call: TRBJ2-1; cdr3_aa: CASSFVRAGGHSHNEQFF
v_call: TRBV5-1; j_call: TRBJ1-2; cdr3_aa: CASQLGQGEGYGYTF
v_call: TRBV12-3/TRBV12-4; j_call: TRBJ1-1; cdr3_aa: CASSTIGQAVSRGTEAFF
v_call: TRBV25-1; j_call: TRBJ1-6; cdr3_aa: CASSGRGPIYNSPLHF
v_call: TRBV2; j_call: TRBJ1-1; cdr3_aa: CASRAAPTEAFF
v_call: TRBV2; j_call: TRBJ1-1; cdr3_aa: CASSERGNTEAFF
v_call: TRBV24-1; j_call: TRBJ2-7; cdr3_aa: CATSDRRGSLYEQYF
v_call: TRBV7-9; j_call: TRBJ2-5; cdr3_aa: CASSGSQETQYF
v_call: TRBV9; j_call: TRBJ2-6; cdr3_aa: CASSASGTGLSGANVLTF
v_call: TRBV5-1; j_call: TRBJ2-1; cdr3_aa: CASSFEGWMFF
v_call: TRBV5-1; j_call: TRBJ2-7; cdr3_aa: CASSGVGSGRWTYEQYF
v_call: TRBV29-1; j_call: TRBJ1-4; cdr3_aa: CSVESDGGEKLFF
v_call: TRBV12-3/TRBV12-4; j_call: TRBJ1-1; cdr3_aa: CASRVQGDSYSEAFF
v_call: TRBV4-2; j_call: TRBJ2-7; cdr3_aa: CASSQATGTSGYEQYF
v_call: TRBV24-1; j_call: TRBJ2-3; cdr3_aa: CATRAEAGGTDTQYF
v_call: TRBV24-1; j_call: TRBJ2-3; cdr3_aa: CATSDFPPATGISTDTQYF
v_call: TRBV25-1; j_call: TRBJ2-1; cdr3_aa: CASSEGTSGTDEQFF
v_call: TRBV5-6; j_call: TRBJ1-1; cdr3_aa: CASSSQGAVAFF
v_call: TRBV12-3/TRBV12-4; j_call: TRBJ2-5; cdr3_aa: CASSGLAEETQYF
v_call: TRBV4-1; j_call: TRBJ1-1; cdr3_aa: CASSHREGWDTEAFF
v_call: TRBV12-5; j_call: TRBJ2-1; cdr3_aa: CASGLSVVGQGDEQFF